The rows below give T cell receptor beta chains drawn from one sample of a study of CD8+ T cells in alopecia areata. TCRdb's copy holds only in-frame clones and misses some; the assay was immunoSEQ multiplex PCR. The data show some 190,000 clones, 45% to 75% seen once. The input for sequencing was CD4+ T cells sorted from blood, taken at week 4, from a patient treated with tofacitinib. The receptors derive from a human donor with alopecia areata. CDR3s leave out the opening cysteine and the closing phenylalanine or tryptophan. Fields, in order: clone size, V gene, CDR3 protein. Where a row states a size, it is once, few, many or the class of an expanded clone; other rows omit it.

abundance: .; v_gene: TRBV30; CDR3aa: AWSVRRDLGSNQPQH
abundance: .; v_gene: TRBV27; CDR3aa: ASRPTGGGQPQH
abundance: once; v_gene: TRBV4-1; CDR3aa: ASSQEGLNSNTEAF
abundance: .; v_gene: TRBV29-1; CDR3aa: SAGPATNEKLF
abundance: .; v_gene: TRBV5-1; CDR3aa: ASSPGTSGSSYNEQF
abundance: .; v_gene: TRBV2; CDR3aa: ASSGDRKNIQY
abundance: .; v_gene: TRBV6-6; CDR3aa: ASSPRQETQY
abundance: .; v_gene: TRBV6-4; CDR3aa: ASSDVGLAGNEQF
abundance: .; v_gene: TRBV11-2; CDR3aa: ASSSSGTSGKQY
abundance: .; v_gene: TRBV7-2; CDR3aa: ASSLGFSVMNTEAF
abundance: .; v_gene: TRBV29-1; CDR3aa: SVDFVGTEAF
abundance: few; v_gene: TRBV18; CDR3aa: ASSPTGGNQPQH
abundance: .; v_gene: TRBV25-1; CDR3aa: ASSEILGVEF
abundance: .; v_gene: TRBV27; CDR3aa: ASSLTGAGGNQPQH
abundance: .; v_gene: TRBV30; CDR3aa: AWGGGHEQY
abundance: .; v_gene: TRBV2; CDR3aa: ASKLPGLAARYTGELF
abundance: .; v_gene: TRBV30; CDR3aa: ACETGSSYNEQF
abundance: few; v_gene: TRBV6-1; CDR3aa: ASTPLSGANVLT
abundance: few; v_gene: TRBV27; CDR3aa: ASSLSPRDRGYEQY
abundance: .; v_gene: TRBV2; CDR3aa: ASTRDLDQPQH
abundance: .; v_gene: TRBV5-1; CDR3aa: ASGLDGTQY
abundance: few; v_gene: TRBV6-6; CDR3aa: ASSAGQGAKETQY
abundance: .; v_gene: TRBV2; CDR3aa: ASSEEQAKQY
abundance: once; v_gene: TRBV7-9; CDR3aa: ASSLGWTPNTQY
abundance: .; v_gene: TRBV29-1; CDR3aa: SVEDGLAGDNEQF